The entry below describes one TCR beta chain. Original processing notes: Nucleated cell counts were estimated from reference gene primer amplification. Using immunoSEQ multiplex PCR, the repertoire was profiled, and TCRdb retains in-frame clones only, with some absent. The V and J calls and clone size are taken from that table; D and trimming were inferred from the DNA. This repertoire shows around 180,000 clones, about 85% found once; its top ten account for about 9.4%. The data belong to a study of blood T cell repertoires in COVID-19. Study-level information: There were acute and convalescent COVID-19 samples, and they came from the United States, Italy and Spain. The analysed material was cDNA or gDNA that came from T cells, B-cell-depleted T cells, or PBMCs.

Material: peripheral blood. This TCR was sampled from a woman older than 75 with acute or convalescent COVID-19.

The CDR3 bases are TGTGCCACCAGCAGAGATTTGGGACAGGGTCCCTACGAGCAGTACTTC. Translation: CATSRDLGQGPYEQYF. The V gene is TRBV15, the J gene TRBJ2-7; 9 nucleotides agree with TRBD1. From germline, CDR1 is LNHNV and CDR2 YYDKDF (reference sequence). This CDR3 has 16 residues. Losses at the gene ends were 0 bases for V and 2 bases for J; bases not matched to a gene: 5.